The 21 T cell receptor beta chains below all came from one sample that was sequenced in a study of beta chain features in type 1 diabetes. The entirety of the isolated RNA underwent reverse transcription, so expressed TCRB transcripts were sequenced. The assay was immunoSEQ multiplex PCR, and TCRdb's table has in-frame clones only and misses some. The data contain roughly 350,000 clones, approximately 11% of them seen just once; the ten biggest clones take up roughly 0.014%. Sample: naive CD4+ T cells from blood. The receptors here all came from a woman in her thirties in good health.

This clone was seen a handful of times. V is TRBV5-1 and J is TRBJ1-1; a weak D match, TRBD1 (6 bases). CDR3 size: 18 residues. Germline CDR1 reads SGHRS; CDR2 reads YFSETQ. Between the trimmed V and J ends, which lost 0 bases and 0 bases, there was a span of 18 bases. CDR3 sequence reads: CASSLASQRQELNTEAFF. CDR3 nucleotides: TGCGCCAGCAGCTTGGCCTCACAACGACAGGAGCTGAACACTGAAGCTTTCTTT. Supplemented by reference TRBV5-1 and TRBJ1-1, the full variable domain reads KAGVTQTPRYLIKTRGQQVTLSCSPISGHRSVSWYQQTPGQGLQFLFEYFSETQRNKGNFPGRFSGRQFSNSRSEMNVSTLELGDSALYLCASSLASQRQELNTEAFFGQGTRLTVV.

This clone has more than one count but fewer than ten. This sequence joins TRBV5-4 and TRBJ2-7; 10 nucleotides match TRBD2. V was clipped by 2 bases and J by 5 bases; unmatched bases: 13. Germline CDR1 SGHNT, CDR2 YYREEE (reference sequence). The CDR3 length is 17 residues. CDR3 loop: CASSFVLAGVILNEQYF. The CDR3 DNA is TGTGCCAGCAGCTTCGTCCTAGCGGGAGTAATTCTAAACGAGCAGTACTTC.

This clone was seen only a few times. CDR3 nucleotides: TGTGCCAGCAGCTCCCCCCAGGGCAATGAGCAGTTCTTC. Translation: CASSSPQGNEQFF. The genes are TRBV7-2 and TRBJ2-1, with a possible D match to TRBD1 (5 bases). The V end lost 4 bases, the J end lost 6 bases, and 10 bases lay between the germline ends. The CDR3 totals 13 residues. Germline V gene lookup returns CDR1 SGHTA and CDR2 FQGNSA.

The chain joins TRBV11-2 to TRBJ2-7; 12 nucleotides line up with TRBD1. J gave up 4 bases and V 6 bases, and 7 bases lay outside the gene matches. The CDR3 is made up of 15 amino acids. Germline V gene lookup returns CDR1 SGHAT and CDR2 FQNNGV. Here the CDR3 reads CASSSGTGGFYEQYF. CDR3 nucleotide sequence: TGTGCCAGCAGTTCCGGGACAGGGGGCTTTTACGAGCAGTACTTC. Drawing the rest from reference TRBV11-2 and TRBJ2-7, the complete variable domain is EAGVAQSPRYKIIEKRQSVAFWCNPISGHATLYWYQQILGQGPKLLIQFQNNGVVDDSQLPKDRFSAERLKGVDSTLKIQPAKLEDSAVYLCASSSGTGGFYEQYFGPGTRLTVT.

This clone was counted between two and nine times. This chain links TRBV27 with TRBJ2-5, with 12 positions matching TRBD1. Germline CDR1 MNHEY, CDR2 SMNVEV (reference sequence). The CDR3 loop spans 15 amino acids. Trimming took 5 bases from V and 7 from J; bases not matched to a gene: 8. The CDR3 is CASSERDRGRGTQYF. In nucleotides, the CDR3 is TGTGCCAGCAGTGAGAGGGACAGGGGGCGGGGGACCCAGTACTTC.

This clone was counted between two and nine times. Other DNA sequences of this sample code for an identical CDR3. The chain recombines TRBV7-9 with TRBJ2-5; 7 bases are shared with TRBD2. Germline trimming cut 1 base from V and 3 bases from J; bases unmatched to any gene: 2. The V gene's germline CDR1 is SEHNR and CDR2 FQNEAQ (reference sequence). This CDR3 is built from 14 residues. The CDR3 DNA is TGTGCCAGCAGCTTAGGGCTAGCGGAAGAGACCCAGTACTTC. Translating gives CASSLGLAEETQYF.

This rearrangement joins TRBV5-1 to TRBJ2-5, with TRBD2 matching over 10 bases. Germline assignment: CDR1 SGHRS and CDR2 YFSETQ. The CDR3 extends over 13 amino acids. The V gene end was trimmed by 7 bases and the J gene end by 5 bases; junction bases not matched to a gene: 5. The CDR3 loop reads CASFLAGEETQYF. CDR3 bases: TGCGCCAGCTTCCTAGCGGGAGAGGAGACCCAGTACTTC.

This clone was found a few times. CDR3 in amino acids: CASSQDWLAVRTYEQYF. CDR3 DNA sequence: TGCGCCAGCAGCCAAGATTGGCTAGCGGTCAGGACCTACGAGCAGTACTTC. The rearrangement links TRBV4-1 to TRBJ2-7, with 7 bases aligning to TRBD2. Germline loops: CDR1 MGHRA, CDR2 YSYEKL. Trimming took 0 bases from V and 2 from J; bases not matched to a gene: 10. CDR3 size: 17 residues.

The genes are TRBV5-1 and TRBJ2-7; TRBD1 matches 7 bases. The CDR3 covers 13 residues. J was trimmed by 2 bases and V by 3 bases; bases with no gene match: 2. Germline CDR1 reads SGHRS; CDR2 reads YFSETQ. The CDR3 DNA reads TGCGCCAGCAGCTGGGGACAGACCTACGAGCAGTACTTC. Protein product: CASSWGQTYEQYF.

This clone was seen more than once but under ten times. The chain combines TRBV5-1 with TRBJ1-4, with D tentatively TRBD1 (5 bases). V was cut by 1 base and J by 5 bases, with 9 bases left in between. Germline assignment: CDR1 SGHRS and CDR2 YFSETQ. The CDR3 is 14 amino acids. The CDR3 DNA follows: TGCGCCAGCAGCTTGTTCGGGGGGAATGAAAAACTGTTTTTT. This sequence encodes CASSLFGGNEKLFF. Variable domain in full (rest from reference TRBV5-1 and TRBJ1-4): KAGVTQTPRYLIKTRGQQVTLSCSPISGHRSVSWYQQTPGQGLQFLFEYFSETQRNKGNFPGRFSGRQFSNSRSEMNVSTLELGDSALYLCASSLFGGNEKLFFGSGTQLSVL.

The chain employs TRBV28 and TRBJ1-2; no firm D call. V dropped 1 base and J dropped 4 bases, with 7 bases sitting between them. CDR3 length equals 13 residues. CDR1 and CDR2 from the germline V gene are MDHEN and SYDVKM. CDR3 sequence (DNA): TGTGCCAGCAGTTTATTGGGGAGCTATGGCTACACCTTC. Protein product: CASSLLGSYGYTF.

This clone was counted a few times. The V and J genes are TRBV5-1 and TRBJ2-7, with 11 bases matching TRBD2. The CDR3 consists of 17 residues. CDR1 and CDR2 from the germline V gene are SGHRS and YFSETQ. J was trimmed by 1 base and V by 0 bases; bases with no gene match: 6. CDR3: CASSLAGLADPSYEQYF. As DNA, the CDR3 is TGCGCCAGCAGCTTGGCGGGACTAGCGGACCCGTCCTACGAGCAGTACTTC.

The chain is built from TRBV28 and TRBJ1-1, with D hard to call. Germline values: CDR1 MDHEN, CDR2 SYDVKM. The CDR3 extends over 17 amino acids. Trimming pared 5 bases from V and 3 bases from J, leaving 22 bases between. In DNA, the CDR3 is TGTGCCAGCAGTCCACAGCCCAGCAGATATCTCGACACTGAAGCTTTCTTT. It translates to CASSPQPSRYLDTEAFF.

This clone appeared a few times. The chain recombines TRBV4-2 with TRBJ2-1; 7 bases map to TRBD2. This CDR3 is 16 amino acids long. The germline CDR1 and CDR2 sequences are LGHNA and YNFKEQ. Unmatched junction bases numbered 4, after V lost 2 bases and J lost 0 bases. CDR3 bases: TGTGCCAGCAGCCAAACCGGGACTACCTCCTACAATGAGCAGTTCTTC. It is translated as CASSQTGTTSYNEQFF.

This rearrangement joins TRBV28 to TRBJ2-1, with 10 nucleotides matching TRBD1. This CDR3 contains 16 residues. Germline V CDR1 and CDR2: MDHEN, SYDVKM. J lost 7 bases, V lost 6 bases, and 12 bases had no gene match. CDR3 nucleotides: TGTGCCAGCAGCTATAACCGGGACAGGGGAGAGAATGAGCAGTTCTTC. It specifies CASSYNRDRGENEQFF.

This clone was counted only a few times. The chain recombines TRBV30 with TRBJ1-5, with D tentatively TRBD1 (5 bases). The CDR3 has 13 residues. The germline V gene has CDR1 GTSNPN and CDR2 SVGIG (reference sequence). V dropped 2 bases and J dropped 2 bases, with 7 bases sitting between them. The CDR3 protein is CAWSSGRNQPQHF. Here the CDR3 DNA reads TGTGCCTGGAGTTCAGGGCGCAATCAGCCCCAGCATTTT.

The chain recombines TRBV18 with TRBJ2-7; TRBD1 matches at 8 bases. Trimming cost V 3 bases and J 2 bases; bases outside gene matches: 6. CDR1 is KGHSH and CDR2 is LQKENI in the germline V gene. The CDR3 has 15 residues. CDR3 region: CASSPGQGSTYEQYF. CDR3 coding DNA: TGTGCCAGCTCACCTGGACAGGGATCAACCTACGAGCAGTACTTC.

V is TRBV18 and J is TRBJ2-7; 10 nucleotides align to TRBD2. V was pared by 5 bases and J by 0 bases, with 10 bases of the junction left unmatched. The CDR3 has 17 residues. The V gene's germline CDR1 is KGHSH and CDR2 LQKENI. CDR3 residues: CASSITASGGSSYEQYF. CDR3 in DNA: TGTGCCAGCTCAATTACGGCTAGCGGGGGAAGCTCCTACGAGCAGTACTTC.

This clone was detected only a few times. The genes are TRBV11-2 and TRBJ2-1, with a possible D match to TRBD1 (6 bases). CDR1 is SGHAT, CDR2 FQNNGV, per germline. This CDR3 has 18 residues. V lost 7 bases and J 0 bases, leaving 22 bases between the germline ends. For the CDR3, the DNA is TGTGCCAGCACCGACCGAACGGACAGTCGATTCTCCTACAATGAGCAGTTCTTC. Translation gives CASTDRTDSRFSYNEQFF.

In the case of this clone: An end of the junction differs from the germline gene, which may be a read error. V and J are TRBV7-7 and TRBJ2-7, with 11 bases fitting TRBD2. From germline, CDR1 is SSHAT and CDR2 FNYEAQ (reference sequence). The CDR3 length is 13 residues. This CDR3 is CASSSGTSGEQYF. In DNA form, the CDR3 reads TGTGCTAGCAGCTCCGGGACTAGCGGAGAGCAGTACTTC.

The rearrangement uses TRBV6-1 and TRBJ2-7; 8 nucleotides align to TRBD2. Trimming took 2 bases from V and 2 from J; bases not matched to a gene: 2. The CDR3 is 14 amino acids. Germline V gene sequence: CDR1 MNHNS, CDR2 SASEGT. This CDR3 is CASSEYSGTYEQYF. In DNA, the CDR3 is TGTGCCAGCAGTGAATATAGCGGGACCTACGAGCAGTACTTC.